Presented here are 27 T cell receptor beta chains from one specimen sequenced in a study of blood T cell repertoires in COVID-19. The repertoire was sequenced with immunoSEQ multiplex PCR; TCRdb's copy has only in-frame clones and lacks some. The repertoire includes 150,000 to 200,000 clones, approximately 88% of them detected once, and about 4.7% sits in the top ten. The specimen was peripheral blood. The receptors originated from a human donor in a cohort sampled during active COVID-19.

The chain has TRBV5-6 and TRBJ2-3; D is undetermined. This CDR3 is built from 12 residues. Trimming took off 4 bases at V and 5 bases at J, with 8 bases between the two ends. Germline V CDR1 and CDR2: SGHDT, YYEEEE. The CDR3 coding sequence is TGTGCCAGCAGCCCCGCCGGAGATACGCAGTATTTT. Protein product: CASSPAGDTQYF.

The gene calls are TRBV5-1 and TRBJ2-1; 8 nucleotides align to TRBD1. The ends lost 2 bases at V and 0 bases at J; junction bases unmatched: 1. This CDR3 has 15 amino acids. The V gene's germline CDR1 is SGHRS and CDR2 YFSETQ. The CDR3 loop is CASSLQGDSYNEQFF. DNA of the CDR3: TGCGCCAGCAGCTTACAGGGGGACTCCTACAATGAGCAGTTCTTC.

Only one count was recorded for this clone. In DNA form, the CDR3 reads TGTGCCAGTAGTATTGCGGCTAGCGCCCTCAATGAGCAGTTCTTC. Translated: CASSIAASALNEQFF. The V call is TRBV19, the J call TRBJ2-1; possible D gene TRBD2, 6 bases. The V end lost 3 bases, the J end lost 6 bases, and 15 bases lay between the germline ends. The CDR3 has 15 residues. Germline loops: CDR1 LNHDA, CDR2 SQIVND (reference sequence).

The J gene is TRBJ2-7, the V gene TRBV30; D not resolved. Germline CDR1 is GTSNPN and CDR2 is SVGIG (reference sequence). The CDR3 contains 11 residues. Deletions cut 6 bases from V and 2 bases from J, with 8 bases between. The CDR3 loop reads CACRVAYEQYF. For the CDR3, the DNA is TGTGCCTGCCGGGTTGCCTACGAGCAGTACTTC.

CDR3 coding DNA: TGTGCCAGCGGCGAACTAGCGGGGACCTACGAGCAGTACTTC. Translating it yields CASGELAGTYEQYF. The chain uses TRBV7-8 and TRBJ2-7; 10 positions agree with TRBD2. Looked up from germline, CDR1 is SGHVS and CDR2 is FQNEAQ. The CDR3 contains 14 residues. Trimming at V came to 8 bases and at J to 2 bases, leaving 6 bases not matched to a gene.

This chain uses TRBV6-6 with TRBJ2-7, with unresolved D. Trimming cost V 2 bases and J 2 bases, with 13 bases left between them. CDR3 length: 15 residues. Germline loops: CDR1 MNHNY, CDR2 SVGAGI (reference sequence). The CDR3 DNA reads TGTGCCAGCAGTTACGCGGAAACGTTGACCTACGAGCAGTACTTC. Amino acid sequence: CASSYAETLTYEQYF.

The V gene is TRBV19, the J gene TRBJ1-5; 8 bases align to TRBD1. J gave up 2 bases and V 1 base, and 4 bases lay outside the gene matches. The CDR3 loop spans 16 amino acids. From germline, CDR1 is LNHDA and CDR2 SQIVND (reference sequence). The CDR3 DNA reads TGTGCCAGTAGTATAGGGGGACAGGTCGGCAATCAGCCCCAGCATTTT. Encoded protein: CASSIGGQVGNQPQHF. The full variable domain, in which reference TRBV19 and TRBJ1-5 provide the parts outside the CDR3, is DGGITQSPKYLFRKEGQNVTLSCEQNLNHDAMYWYRQDPGQGLRLIYYSQIVNDFQKGDIAEGYSVSREKKESFPLTVTSAQKNPTAFYLCASSIGGQVGNQPQHFGDGTRLSIL.

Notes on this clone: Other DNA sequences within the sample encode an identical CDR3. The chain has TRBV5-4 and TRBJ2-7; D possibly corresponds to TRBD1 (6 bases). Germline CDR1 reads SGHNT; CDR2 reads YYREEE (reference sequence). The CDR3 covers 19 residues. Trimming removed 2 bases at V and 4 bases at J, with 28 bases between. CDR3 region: CASSFVAALGTLSSYEQYF. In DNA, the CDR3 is TGTGCCAGCAGCTTTGTCGCAGCGCTTGGGACATTGAGCTCTTACGAGCAGTACTTC.

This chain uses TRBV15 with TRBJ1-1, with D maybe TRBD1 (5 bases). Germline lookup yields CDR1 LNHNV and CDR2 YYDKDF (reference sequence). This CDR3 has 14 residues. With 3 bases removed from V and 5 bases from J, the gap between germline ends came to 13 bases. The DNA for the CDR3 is TGTGCCACCAGCAGCTCCCTAGGGGTAACTGAAGCTTTCTTT. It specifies CATSSSLGVTEAFF.

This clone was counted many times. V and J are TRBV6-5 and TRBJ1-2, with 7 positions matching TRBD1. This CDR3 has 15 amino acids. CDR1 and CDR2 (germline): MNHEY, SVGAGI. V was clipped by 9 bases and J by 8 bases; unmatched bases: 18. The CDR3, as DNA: TGTGCCAGTGGAATAGGGGACAGCTCAGTATTCGGCTACACCTTC. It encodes CASGIGDSSVFGYTF.

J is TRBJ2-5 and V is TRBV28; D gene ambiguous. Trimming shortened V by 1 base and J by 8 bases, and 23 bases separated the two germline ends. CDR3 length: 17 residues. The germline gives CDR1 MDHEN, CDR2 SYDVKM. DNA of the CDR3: TGTGCCAGCAGTTTATCCCTGAACAGCCGACGTTGGGTTACCCAGTACTTC. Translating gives CASSLSLNSRRWVTQYF.

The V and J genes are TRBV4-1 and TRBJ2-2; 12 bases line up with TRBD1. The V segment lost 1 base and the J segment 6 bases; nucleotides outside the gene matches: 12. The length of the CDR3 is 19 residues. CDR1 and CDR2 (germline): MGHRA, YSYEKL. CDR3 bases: TGCGCCAGCAGCCAAGGAGGCCTGGGACAGGGGGCGCGGTCCGGGGAGCTGTTTTTT. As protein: CASSQGGLGQGARSGELFF.

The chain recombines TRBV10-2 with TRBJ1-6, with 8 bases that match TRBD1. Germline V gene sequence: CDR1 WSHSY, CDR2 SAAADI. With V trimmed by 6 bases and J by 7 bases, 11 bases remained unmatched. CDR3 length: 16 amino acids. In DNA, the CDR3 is TGCGCCAGCAGGCGTGGGACAGGCGACTTCAATTCACCCCTCCACTTT. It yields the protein CASRRGTGDFNSPLHF.

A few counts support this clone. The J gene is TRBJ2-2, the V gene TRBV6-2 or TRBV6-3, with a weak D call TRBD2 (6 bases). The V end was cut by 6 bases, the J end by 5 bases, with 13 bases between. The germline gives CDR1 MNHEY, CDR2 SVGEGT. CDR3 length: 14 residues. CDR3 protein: CASSLIGGTGELFF. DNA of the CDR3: TGTGCCAGCAGCCTCATTGGGGGGACCGGGGAGCTGTTTTTT.

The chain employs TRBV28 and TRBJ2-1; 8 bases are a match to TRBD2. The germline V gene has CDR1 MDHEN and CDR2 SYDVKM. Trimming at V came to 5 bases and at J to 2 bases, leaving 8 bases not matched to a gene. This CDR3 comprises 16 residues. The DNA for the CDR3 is TGTGCCAGCAGTCCCGTGAGCGGGGGCACCTACAATGAGCAGTTCTTC. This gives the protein CASSPVSGGTYNEQFF.

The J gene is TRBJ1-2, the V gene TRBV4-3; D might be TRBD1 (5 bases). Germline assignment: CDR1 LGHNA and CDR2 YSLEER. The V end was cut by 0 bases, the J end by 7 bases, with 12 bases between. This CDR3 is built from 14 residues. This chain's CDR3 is CASSQDAGHSGYTF. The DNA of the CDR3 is TGCGCCAGCAGCCAAGATGCGGGGCATAGTGGCTACACCTTC.

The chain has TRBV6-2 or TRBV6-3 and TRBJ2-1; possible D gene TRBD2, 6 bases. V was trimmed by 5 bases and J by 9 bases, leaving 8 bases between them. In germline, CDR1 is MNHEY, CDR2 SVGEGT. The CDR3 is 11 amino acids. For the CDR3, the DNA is TGTGCCAGCAGTCAAGCGGGTGAGCAGTTCTTC. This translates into CASSQAGEQFF.

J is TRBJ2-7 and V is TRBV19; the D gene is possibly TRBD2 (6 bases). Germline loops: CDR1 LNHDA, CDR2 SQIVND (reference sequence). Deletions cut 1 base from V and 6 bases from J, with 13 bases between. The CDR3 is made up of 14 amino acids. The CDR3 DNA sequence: TGTGCCAGTAGTATAGGCGGGGCCGAGGCCGAGCAGTACTTC. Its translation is CASSIGGAEAEQYF.

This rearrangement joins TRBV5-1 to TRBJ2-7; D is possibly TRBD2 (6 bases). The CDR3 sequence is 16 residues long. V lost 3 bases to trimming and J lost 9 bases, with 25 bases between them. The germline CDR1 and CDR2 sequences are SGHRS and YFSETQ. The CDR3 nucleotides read TGCGCCAGCAGCTCCGGCCTAGGGCTAGCATCCGGGGGGCAGTACTTC. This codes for CASSSGLGLASGGQYF.

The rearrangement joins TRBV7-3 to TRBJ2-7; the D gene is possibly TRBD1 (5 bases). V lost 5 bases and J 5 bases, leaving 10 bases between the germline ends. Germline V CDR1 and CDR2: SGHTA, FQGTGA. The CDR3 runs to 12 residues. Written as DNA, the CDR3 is TGTGCCAGCAGCCCAGGGAACGACGAGCAGTACTTC. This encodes CASSPGNDEQYF.

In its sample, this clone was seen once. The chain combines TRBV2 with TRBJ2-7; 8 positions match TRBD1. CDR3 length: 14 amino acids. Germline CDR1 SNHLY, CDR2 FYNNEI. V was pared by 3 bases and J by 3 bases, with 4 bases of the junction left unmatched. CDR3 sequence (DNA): TGTGCCAGCAGTGAGTCGGGACAGGTCTACGAGCAGTACTTC. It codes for CASSESGQVYEQYF.

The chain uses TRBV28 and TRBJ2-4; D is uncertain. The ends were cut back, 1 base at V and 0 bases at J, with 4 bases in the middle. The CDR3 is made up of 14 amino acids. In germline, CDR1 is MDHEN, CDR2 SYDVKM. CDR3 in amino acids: CASSLSVAKNIQYF. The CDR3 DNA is TGTGCCAGCAGTTTATCGGTAGCCAAAAACATTCAGTACTTC. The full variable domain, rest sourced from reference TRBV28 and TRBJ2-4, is DVKVTQSSRYLVKRTGEKVFLECVQDMDHENMFWYRQDPGLGLRLIYFSYDVKMKEKGDIPEGYSVSREKKERFSLILESASTNQTSMYLCASSLSVAKNIQYFGAGTRLSVL.

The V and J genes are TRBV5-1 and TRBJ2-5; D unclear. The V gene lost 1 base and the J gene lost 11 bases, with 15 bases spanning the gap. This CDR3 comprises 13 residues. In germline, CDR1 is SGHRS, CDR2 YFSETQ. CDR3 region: CASSLSAPGAQYF. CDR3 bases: TGCGCCAGCAGCTTGAGTGCCCCTGGAGCTCAGTACTTC.

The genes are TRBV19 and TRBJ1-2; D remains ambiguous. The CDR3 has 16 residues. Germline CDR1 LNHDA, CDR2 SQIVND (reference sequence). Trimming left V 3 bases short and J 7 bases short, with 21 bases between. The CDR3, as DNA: TGTGCCAGTAGTATTCAGCCGGTTGGGAGGGTAACTGGCTACACCTTC. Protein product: CASSIQPVGRVTGYTF.

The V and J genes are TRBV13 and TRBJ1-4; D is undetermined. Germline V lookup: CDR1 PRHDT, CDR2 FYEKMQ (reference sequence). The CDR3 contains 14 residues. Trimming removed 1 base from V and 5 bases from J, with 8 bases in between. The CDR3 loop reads CASSLVGRNEKLFF. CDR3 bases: TGTGCCAGCAGCTTAGTAGGCAGGAATGAAAAACTGTTTTTT. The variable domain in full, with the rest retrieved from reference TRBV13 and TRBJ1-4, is AAGVIQSPRHLIKEKRETATLKCYPIPRHDTVYWYQQGPGQDPQFLISFYEKMQSDKGSIPDRFSAQQFSDYHSELNMSSLELGDSALYFCASSLVGRNEKLFFGSGTQLSVL.

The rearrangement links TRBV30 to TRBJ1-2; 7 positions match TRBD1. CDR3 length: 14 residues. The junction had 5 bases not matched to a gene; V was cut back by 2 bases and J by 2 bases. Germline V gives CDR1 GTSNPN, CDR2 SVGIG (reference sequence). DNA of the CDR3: TGTGCCTGGAGTCCCCCAGGGGGAAACTATGGCTACACCTTC. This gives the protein CAWSPPGGNYGYTF.

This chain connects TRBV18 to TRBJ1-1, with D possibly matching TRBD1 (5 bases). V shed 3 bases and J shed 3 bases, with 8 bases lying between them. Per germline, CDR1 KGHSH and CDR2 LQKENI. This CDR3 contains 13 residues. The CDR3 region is CASSPGGDTEAFF. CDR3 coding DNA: TGTGCCAGCTCACCTGGGGGGGACACTGAAGCTTTCTTT.